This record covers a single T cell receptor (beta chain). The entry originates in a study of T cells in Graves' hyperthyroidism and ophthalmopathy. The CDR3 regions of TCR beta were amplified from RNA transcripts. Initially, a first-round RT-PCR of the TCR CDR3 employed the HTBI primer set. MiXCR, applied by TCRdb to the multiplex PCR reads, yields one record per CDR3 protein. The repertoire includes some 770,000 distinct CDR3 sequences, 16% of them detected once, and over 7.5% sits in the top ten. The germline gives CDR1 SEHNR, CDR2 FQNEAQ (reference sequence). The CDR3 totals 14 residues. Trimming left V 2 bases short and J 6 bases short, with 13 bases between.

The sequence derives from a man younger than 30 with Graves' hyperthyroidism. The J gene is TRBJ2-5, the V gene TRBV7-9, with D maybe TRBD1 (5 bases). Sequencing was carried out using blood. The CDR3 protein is CASSLRGRAQTQYF. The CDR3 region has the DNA TGTGCCAGCAGCTTACGAGGCAGGGCGCAGACCCAGTACTTC.